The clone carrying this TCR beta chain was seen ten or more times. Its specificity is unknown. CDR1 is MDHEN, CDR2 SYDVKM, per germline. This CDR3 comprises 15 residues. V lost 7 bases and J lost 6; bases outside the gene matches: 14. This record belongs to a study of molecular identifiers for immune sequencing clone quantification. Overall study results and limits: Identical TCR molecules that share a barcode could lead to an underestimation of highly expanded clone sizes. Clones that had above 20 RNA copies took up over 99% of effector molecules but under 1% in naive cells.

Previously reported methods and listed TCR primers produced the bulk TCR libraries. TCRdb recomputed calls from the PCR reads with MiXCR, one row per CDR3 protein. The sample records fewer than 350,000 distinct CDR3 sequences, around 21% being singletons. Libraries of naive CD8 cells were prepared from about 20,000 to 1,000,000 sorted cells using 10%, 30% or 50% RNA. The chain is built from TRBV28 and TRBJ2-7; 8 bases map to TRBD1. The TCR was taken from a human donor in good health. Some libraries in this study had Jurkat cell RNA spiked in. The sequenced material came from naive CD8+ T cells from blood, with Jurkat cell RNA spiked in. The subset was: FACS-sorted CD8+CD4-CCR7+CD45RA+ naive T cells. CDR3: CASTDPGQAPLEQYF. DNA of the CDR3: TGTGCCAGCACCGACCCGGGACAGGCCCCACTCGAGCAGTACTTC. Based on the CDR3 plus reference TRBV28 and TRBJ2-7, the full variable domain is DVKVTQSSRYLVKRTGEKVFLECVQDMDHENMFWYRQDPGLGLRLIYFSYDVKMKEKGDIPEGYSVSREKKERFSLILESASTNQTSMYLCASTDPGQAPLEQYFGPGTRLTVT.